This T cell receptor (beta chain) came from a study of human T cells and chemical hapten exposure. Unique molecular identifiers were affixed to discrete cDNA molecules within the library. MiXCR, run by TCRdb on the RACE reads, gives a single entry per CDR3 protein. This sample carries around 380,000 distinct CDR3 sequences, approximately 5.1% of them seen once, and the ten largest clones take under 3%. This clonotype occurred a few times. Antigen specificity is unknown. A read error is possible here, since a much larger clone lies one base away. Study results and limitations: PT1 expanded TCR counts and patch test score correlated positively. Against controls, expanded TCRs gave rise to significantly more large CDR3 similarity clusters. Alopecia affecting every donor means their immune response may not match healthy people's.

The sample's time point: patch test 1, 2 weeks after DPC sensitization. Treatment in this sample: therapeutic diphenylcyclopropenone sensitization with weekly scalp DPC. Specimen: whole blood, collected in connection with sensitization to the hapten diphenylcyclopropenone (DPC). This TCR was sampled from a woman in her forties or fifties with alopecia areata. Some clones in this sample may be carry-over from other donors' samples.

CDR3 amino acids: CASTLDGHRGYGYTF. CDR3 coding DNA: TGTGCCAGCACCCTGGACGGACACAGAGGCTATGGCTACACCTTC. The gene calls are TRBV5-4 and TRBJ1-2; D perhaps matches TRBD1 (5 bases). CDR1 and CDR2 (germline): SGHNT, YYREEE (reference sequence). The CDR3 is 15 amino acids. Trimming cost V 6 bases and J 4 bases, with 19 bases left between them.